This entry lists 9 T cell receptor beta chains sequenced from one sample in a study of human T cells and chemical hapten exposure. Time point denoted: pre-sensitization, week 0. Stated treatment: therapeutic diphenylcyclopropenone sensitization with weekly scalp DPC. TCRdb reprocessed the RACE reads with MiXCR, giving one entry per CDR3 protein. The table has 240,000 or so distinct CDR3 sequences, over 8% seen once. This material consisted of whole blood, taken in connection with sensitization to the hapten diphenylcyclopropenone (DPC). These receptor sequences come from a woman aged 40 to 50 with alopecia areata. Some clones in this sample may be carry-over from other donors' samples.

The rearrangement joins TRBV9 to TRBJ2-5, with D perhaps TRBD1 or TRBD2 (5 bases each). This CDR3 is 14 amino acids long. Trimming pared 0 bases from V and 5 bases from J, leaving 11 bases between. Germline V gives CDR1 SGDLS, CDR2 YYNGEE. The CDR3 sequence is CASSVGRDEETQYF. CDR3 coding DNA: TGTGCCAGCAGCGTAGGAAGGGACGAGGAGACCCAGTACTTC.

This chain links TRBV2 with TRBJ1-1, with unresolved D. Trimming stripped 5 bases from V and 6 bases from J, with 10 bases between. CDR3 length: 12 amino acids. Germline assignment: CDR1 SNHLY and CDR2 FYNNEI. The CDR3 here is CASSPRNAEAFF. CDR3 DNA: TGTGCCAGCAGTCCCCGAAACGCTGAAGCTTTCTTT.

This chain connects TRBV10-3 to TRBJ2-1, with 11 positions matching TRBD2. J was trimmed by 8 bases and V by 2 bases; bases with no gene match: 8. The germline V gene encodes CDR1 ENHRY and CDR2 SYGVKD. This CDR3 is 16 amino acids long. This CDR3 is CAISETSGRSYDEQFF. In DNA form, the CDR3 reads TGTGCCATCAGTGAGACTAGCGGGAGAAGTTATGATGAGCAGTTCTTC.

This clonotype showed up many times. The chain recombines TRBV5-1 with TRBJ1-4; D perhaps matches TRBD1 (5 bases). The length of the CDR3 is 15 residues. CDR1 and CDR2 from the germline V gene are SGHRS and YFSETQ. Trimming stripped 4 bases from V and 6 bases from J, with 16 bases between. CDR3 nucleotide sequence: TGCGCCAGCAGCCCCCAGGGTTATGGTTATGAAAAACTGTTTTTT. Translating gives CASSPQGYGYEKLFF.

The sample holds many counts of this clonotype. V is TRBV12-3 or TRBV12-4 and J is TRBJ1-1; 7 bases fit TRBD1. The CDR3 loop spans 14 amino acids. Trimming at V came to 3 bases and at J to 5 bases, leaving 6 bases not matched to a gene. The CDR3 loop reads CASSFLLQGTEAFF. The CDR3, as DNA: TGTGCCAGCAGTTTCCTCTTACAGGGGACTGAAGCTTTCTTT.

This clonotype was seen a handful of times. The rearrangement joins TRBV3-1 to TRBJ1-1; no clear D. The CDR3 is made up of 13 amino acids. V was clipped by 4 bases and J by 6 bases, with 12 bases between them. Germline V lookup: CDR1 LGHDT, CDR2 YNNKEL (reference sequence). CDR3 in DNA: TGTGCCAGCAGCCCGCTTAGAGGGCCTGAAGCTTTCTTT. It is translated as CASSPLRGPEAFF.

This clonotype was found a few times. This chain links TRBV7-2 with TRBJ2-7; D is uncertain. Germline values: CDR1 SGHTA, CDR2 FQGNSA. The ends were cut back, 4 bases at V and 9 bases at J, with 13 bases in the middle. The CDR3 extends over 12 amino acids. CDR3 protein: CASSSLEIGQYF. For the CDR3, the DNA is TGTGCCAGCAGCTCCCTGGAGATCGGGCAGTACTTC.

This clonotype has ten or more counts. CDR3 DNA: TGTGCCATCAGGGTAGCGGGAGGCGGCAATGAGCAGTTCTTC. Translating it yields CAIRVAGGGNEQFF. This sequence joins TRBV10-3 and TRBJ2-1, with 10 bases fitting TRBD2. The CDR3 is made up of 14 amino acids. V lost 6 bases, J lost 6 bases, and 5 bases stayed unmatched. The germline V gene has CDR1 ENHRY and CDR2 SYGVKD.

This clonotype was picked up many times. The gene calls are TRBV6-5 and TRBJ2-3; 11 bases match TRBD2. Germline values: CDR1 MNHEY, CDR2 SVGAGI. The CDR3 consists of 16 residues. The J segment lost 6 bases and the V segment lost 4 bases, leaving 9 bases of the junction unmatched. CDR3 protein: CASSFLAGGFADTQYF. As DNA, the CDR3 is TGTGCCAGCAGTTTTTTAGCGGGAGGGTTTGCGGATACGCAGTATTTT.